These T cell receptor beta chains were read from a single sample in a study of neoadjuvant anti-PD-1 for oral cavity cancer. Libraries were prepared by immunoSEQ multiplex PCR; TCRdb keeps only in-frame clonotypes and omits some of them. There are around 13,000 clones in the sample; about 71% occur only once, and approximately 2% lies in the top ten. Sequenced here: PBMCs, sampled before nivolumab (anti-PD-1) treatment. Every receptor here comes from a person aged 35 to 85 with oral cavity squamous cell carcinoma. Both conserved end residues are part of each CDR3. The order of the fields is V gene, clone size, J gene, D gene, CDR3 length, CDR3 DNA, CDR3 protein. D genes are given only for firm matches. Size tells how often a clone was seen (once, few, many) or the class of an expanded clone, and some rows leave it out.

TRBV10-3,NA,TRBJ1-1,TRBD1,14,TGTGCCATCAGGGGACAGGCGGTGAACACTGAAGCTTTCTTT,CAIRGQAVNTEAFF
TRBV2,NA,TRBJ2-4,NA,15,TGTGCCAGCAGTGAAATGGCAGGGTCGTCGAACATTCAGTACTTC,CASSEMAGSSNIQYF
TRBV11-2,few,TRBJ1-2,NA,11,TGTGCCAGCAGCTTTCAGGGGTTATACACCTTC,CASSFQGLYTF
TRBV7-9,once,TRBJ2-1,TRBD2,17,TGTGCCAGCAGCCTCGGGACTAGCGGGAGGATCTACAATGAGCAGTTCTTC,CASSLGTSGRIYNEQFF
TRBV11-3,NA,TRBJ2-1,NA,15,TGTGCCAGCAGCTCCTCAGGGGACGGGTACAATGAGCAGTTCTTC,CASSSSGDGYNEQFF
TRBV7-7,few,TRBJ2-7,TRBD2,14,TGTGCCAGCAGCCCCCTTGGGGAGGGAAGGGAGCAGTACTTC,CASSPLGEGREQYF
TRBV7-2,NA,TRBJ2-7,NA,13,TGTGCCAGCAGCCTACAGGGAACCTACGAGCAGTACTTC,CASSLQGTYEQYF
TRBV11-2,NA,TRBJ2-7,NA,12,TGTGCCAGCAGCGGTTCCGGCTACGAGCAGTACTTC,CASSGSGYEQYF
TRBV5-1,NA,TRBJ2-1,NA,15,TGCGCCAGCACCTACCCGGGCATCTCCTACAATGAGCAGTTCTTC,CASTYPGISYNEQFF
TRBV27,NA,TRBJ2-2,NA,16,TGTGCCAGCAGTCGCCTAGGGCCAGGGCACACCGGGGAGCTGTTTTTT,CASSRLGPGHTGELFF
TRBV15,NA,TRBJ2-1,TRBD2,15,TGTGCCACCTCCCCGGACACGGGGGGACCCAATGAGCAGTTCTTC,CATSPDTGGPNEQFF